Listed here are 27 T cell receptor beta chains from one sample, sequenced in a study of blood T cell repertoires in COVID-19. Produced via immunoSEQ multiplex PCR; TCRdb's table is partial and in-frame only. Here the sample spans 150,000 or so clones, around 85% being singletons. Sequencing input: peripheral blood. The receptors originated from a man aged 55 to 70 with active or convalescent COVID-19.

This clone was detected only a few times. The chain has TRBV2 and TRBJ1-2, with 8 nucleotides matching TRBD1. The ends lost 4 bases at V and 4 bases at J; junction bases unmatched: 8. The V gene's germline CDR1 is SNHLY and CDR2 FYNNEI. The CDR3 has 15 residues. CDR3 sequence (DNA): TGTGCCAGCAGTGTCGCCCTGGGGACAGGCTATGGCTACACCTTC. It is translated as CASSVALGTGYGYTF.

This clone was detected a few times. The chain recombines TRBV7-9 with TRBJ1-3; TRBD1 might be the D (5 bases). Trimming stripped 5 bases from V and 2 bases from J, with 10 bases between. Germline CDR1 and CDR2: SEHNR and FQNEAQ (reference sequence). This CDR3 has 14 residues. CDR3 residues: CASSLLQAGNTIYF. The CDR3 DNA follows: TGTGCCAGCAGCCTATTACAGGCTGGAAACACCATATATTTT.

This clone came up once. The rearrangement joins TRBV5-1 to TRBJ2-2, with 11 positions matching TRBD2. The trim removed 4 bases at V and 2 bases at J, leaving 10 bases unmatched. The CDR3 is 18 residues long. Germline V gene data show CDR1 as SGHRS and CDR2 as YFSETQ. The CDR3 protein is CASSLYSGTSGNTGELFF. As DNA, the CDR3 is TGCGCCAGCAGCCTATACTCCGGGACTAGCGGCAACACCGGGGAGCTGTTTTTT.

The chain is built from TRBV4-1 and TRBJ2-6; D perhaps matches TRBD2 (6 bases). The V and J ends lost 3 bases and 0 bases respectively, with 15 bases between them. Germline lookup yields CDR1 MGHRA and CDR2 YSYEKL. The CDR3 runs to 18 residues. CDR3 bases: TGCGCCAGCAGCCAGGCGACTAGTAAGAGCTCTGGGGCCAACGTCCTGACTTTC. This translates into CASSQATSKSSGANVLTF.

The chain has TRBV10-1 and TRBJ2-7; 10 positions match TRBD1. CDR3 length: 14 amino acids. CDR1 is WNHNN and CDR2 is SYGVQD in the germline V gene (reference sequence). Unmatched junction bases numbered 8, after V lost 6 bases and J lost 6 bases. The CDR3 DNA reads TGCGCCAGCAGGCCGGGACAGGGGTTCGGCGAGCAGTACTTC. This gives the protein CASRPGQGFGEQYF.

V and J are TRBV6-5 and TRBJ1-2; possibly TRBD1 for D (5 bases). The CDR3 has 13 residues. Trimming shortened V by 7 bases and J by 5 bases, and 14 bases separated the two germline ends. CDR1 is MNHEY and CDR2 is SVGAGI in the germline V gene. The chain's CDR3 is CASTDDSQYGYTF. CDR3 nucleotides: TGTGCCAGCACCGACGACAGTCAATATGGCTACACCTTC.

J is TRBJ1-1 and V is TRBV6-5; D might be TRBD1 (5 bases). CDR3 length equals 13 residues. Trimming took off 8 bases at V and 5 bases at J, with 15 bases between the two ends. CDR1 is MNHEY, CDR2 SVGAGI, per germline. CDR3 sequence: CASGPMRGTEAFF. The CDR3, as DNA: TGTGCCAGCGGTCCCATGCGGGGGACTGAAGCTTTCTTT.

This chain links TRBV6-6 with TRBJ2-7; no reliable D call. The length of the CDR3 is 14 residues. Trimming cost V 10 bases and J 0 bases, with 16 bases left between them. Germline-derived CDR1 and CDR2 are MNHNY and SVGAGI (reference sequence). The CDR3 bases are TGTGCCACCCTGCGGCAGAAAGCCTCCTACGAGCAGTACTTC. It yields the protein CATLRQKASYEQYF.

The V gene is TRBV28, the J gene TRBJ1-2; 7 positions agree with TRBD1. The V and J ends lost 5 bases and 3 bases, in that order; junction bases with no gene match: 3. The CDR3 spans 13 residues. Germline V gene lookup returns CDR1 MDHEN and CDR2 SYDVKM. For the CDR3, the DNA is TGTGCCAGCAGTGGTACAGGGGACTATGGCTACACCTTC. Translating gives CASSGTGDYGYTF.

The sample holds a few counts of this clone. This chain links TRBV2 with TRBJ1-1, with a tentative D call TRBD1 (6 bases). The CDR3 length is 14 residues. V lost 9 bases, J lost 0 bases, and 14 bases lay in between. CDR1 and CDR2 (germline): SNHLY, FYNNEI. CDR3 sequence: CASGPGGMNTEAFF. As DNA, the CDR3 is TGTGCCAGTGGCCCTGGGGGCATGAACACTGAAGCTTTCTTT.

The rearrangement links TRBV6-5 to TRBJ1-5; D is unclear. Germline V gene lookup returns CDR1 MNHEY and CDR2 SVGAGI. The CDR3 consists of 15 residues. V was cut by 2 bases and J by 1 base, with 9 bases left in between. The CDR3 loop reads CASSYEAGSNQPQHF. CDR3 nucleotide sequence: TGTGCCAGCAGTTACGAAGCGGGCAGCAATCAGCCCCAGCATTTT.

The rearrangement links TRBV7-6 to TRBJ2-7, with TRBD1 as a possible D gene (6 bases). Germline CDR1 SGHVS, CDR2 FNYEAQ. V lost 5 bases and J lost 6, with 20 bases in between. CDR3 length: 15 residues. The CDR3 DNA follows: TGTGCCAGCAGCCGAACGGCCGTACTCAGGGGCGAGCAGTACTTC. This gives the protein CASSRTAVLRGEQYF.

CDR3 sequence reads: CASSLGTEAGGYTF. The CDR3 DNA sequence: TGTGCCAGCAGCTTGGGGACGGAGGCTGGTGGCTACACCTTC. The J gene is TRBJ1-2, the V gene TRBV5-4; D is uncertain. Germline CDR1 reads SGHNT; CDR2 reads YYREEE (reference sequence). V lost 0 bases and J 7 bases, leaving 13 bases between the germline ends. CDR3 size: 14 residues.

V is TRBV15 and J is TRBJ1-1; 8 bases are shared with TRBD1. The CDR3 covers 15 residues. The junction had 6 bases not matched to a gene; V was cut back by 5 bases and J by 1 base. Germline V lookup: CDR1 LNHNV, CDR2 YYDKDF (reference sequence). The CDR3 nucleotides read TGTGCCACCAGCTCGGACAGGGCTCCGAACACTGAAGCTTTCTTT. Amino acid sequence: CATSSDRAPNTEAFF.

This clone was seen only a few times. This chain links TRBV7-9 with TRBJ2-6; TRBD1 is a possible D gene (6 bases). The germline CDR1 and CDR2 sequences are SEHNR and FQNEAQ (reference sequence). V gave up 5 bases and J gave up 0 bases, with 11 bases separating them. This CDR3 has 16 amino acids. The CDR3 reads CASSVGQNSGANVLTF. CDR3 in DNA: TGTGCCAGCAGCGTGGGACAAAACTCTGGGGCCAACGTCCTGACTTTC.

This clone was counted only a few times. This chain connects TRBV7-9 to TRBJ1-2; weak D call: TRBD1 (6 bases). Germline values: CDR1 SEHNR, CDR2 FQNEAQ (reference sequence). This CDR3 is 14 amino acids long. Trimming took off 0 bases at V and 8 bases at J, with 13 bases between the two ends. The CDR3 sequence: CASSLAGAQGGYTF. In DNA, the CDR3 is TGTGCCAGCAGCTTAGCGGGGGCACAGGGAGGCTACACCTTC. Drawing the rest from reference TRBV7-9 and TRBJ1-2, the complete variable domain is DTGVSQNPRHKITKRGQNVTFRCDPISEHNRLYWYRQTLGQGPEFLTYFQNEAQLEKSRLLSDRFSAERPKGSFSTLEIQRTEQGDSAMYLCASSLAGAQGGYTFGSGTRLTVV.

In its sample, this clone was seen a few times. V is TRBV27 and J is TRBJ1-5; 9 nucleotides match TRBD1. CDR3 length equals 15 residues. Germline CDR1 reads MNHEY; CDR2 reads SMNVEV (reference sequence). After removal of 5 bases from V and 4 bases from J, the junction contained 6 bases not matched to a gene. CDR3: CASSQIQGANQPQHF. The CDR3 region has the DNA TGTGCCAGCAGTCAGATACAGGGGGCAAATCAGCCCCAGCATTTT.

V and J are TRBV28 and TRBJ1-2; 7 bases agree with TRBD1. Trimming took 5 bases from V and 4 from J; bases not matched to a gene: 10. The CDR3 spans 15 residues. Per the germline V gene, CDR1 is MDHEN and CDR2 is SYDVKM. The CDR3 nucleotides are TGTGCCAGCAGTGGAGGGACAGCTCCATCCTATGGCTACACCTTC. This codes for CASSGGTAPSYGYTF.

This chain uses TRBV19 with TRBJ2-5, with 7 bases matching TRBD2. Losses at the gene ends were 6 bases for V and 2 bases for J; bases not matched to a gene: 12. Germline V gene sequence: CDR1 LNHDA, CDR2 SQIVND (reference sequence). CDR3 size: 16 residues. Here the CDR3 reads CASRRDGLAEQETQYF. The CDR3 DNA sequence: TGTGCCAGTAGACGCGACGGCCTAGCGGAACAAGAGACCCAGTACTTC. Full variable domain (remainder filled in from reference TRBV19 and TRBJ2-5): DGGITQSPKYLFRKEGQNVTLSCEQNLNHDAMYWYRQDPGQGLRLIYYSQIVNDFQKGDIAEGYSVSREKKESFPLTVTSAQKNPTAFYLCASRRDGLAEQETQYFGPGTRLLVL.

V is TRBV19 and J is TRBJ2-1; 9 bases agree with TRBD1. There are 15 residues in the CDR3. V shed 8 bases, J shed 6 bases, and the junction held 11 bases outside the gene matches. CDR1 is LNHDA, CDR2 SQIVND, per germline (reference sequence). CDR3 residues: CASPPPGQGTNEQFF. The CDR3 DNA reads as TGTGCCAGTCCCCCCCCGGGACAGGGCACCAATGAGCAGTTCTTC. The whole variable domain, remainder taken from reference TRBV19 and TRBJ2-1, is DGGITQSPKYLFRKEGQNVTLSCEQNLNHDAMYWYRQDPGQGLRLIYYSQIVNDFQKGDIAEGYSVSREKKESFPLTVTSAQKNPTAFYLCASPPPGQGTNEQFFGPGTRLTVL.

J is TRBJ2-7 and V is TRBV5-1, with 9 bases lining up with TRBD2. CDR3 length: 15 amino acids. In germline, CDR1 is SGHRS, CDR2 YFSETQ. The trim removed 0 bases at V and 6 bases at J, leaving 7 bases unmatched. The CDR3 nucleotides are TGCGCCAGCAGCTTGGCTCTAGCGGGGCGAGGCGAGCAGTACTTC. This gives the protein CASSLALAGRGEQYF.

The chain recombines TRBV6-5 with TRBJ2-7; D uncertain. V was shortened by 6 bases and J by 4 bases, with 10 bases between the two germline ends. There are 12 residues in the CDR3. Per germline, CDR1 MNHEY and CDR2 SVGAGI. This chain's CDR3 is CASSVVGYEQYF. CDR3 in DNA: TGTGCCAGCAGCGTAGTTGGTTACGAGCAGTACTTC.

The V call is TRBV28, the J call TRBJ1-5; D not certain. This CDR3 spans 14 amino acids. In germline, CDR1 is MDHEN, CDR2 SYDVKM. Deletions cut 7 bases from V and 6 bases from J, with 16 bases between. The CDR3 sequence: CASIRRLGSQPQHF. The CDR3 coding sequence is TGTGCCAGCATCCGCAGGCTGGGTAGTCAGCCCCAGCATTTT. Based on the CDR3 plus reference TRBV28 and TRBJ1-5, the full variable domain is DVKVTQSSRYLVKRTGEKVFLECVQDMDHENMFWYRQDPGLGLRLIYFSYDVKMKEKGDIPEGYSVSREKKERFSLILESASTNQTSMYLCASIRRLGSQPQHFGDGTRLSIL.

The genes are TRBV2 and TRBJ2-7; tentatively, D is TRBD1 (6 bases). This CDR3 is built from 13 residues. Trimming left V 8 bases short and J 4 bases short, with 15 bases between. Germline CDR1 is SNHLY and CDR2 is FYNNEI. CDR3 protein: CASFDRTLYEQYF. The CDR3 DNA is TGTGCCAGCTTCGACAGGACGTTATACGAGCAGTACTTC.

V is TRBV25-1 and J is TRBJ2-3, with a tentative D call TRBD1 (5 bases). Germline V gene sequence: CDR1 MGHDK, CDR2 SYGVNS. The CDR3 is 13 residues long. V lost 6 bases and J lost 2, with 9 bases in between. For the CDR3, the DNA is TGTGCCAGCAGCCAGGGATCCACAGATACGCAGTATTTT. It encodes CASSQGSTDTQYF.

The rearrangement joins TRBV6-5 to TRBJ1-2; 7 bases are a match to TRBD1. The CDR3 extends over 13 amino acids. Germline V lookup: CDR1 MNHEY, CDR2 SVGAGI. After removal of 5 bases from V and 9 bases from J, the junction contained 9 bases not matched to a gene. CDR3: CASSRDSEGSYTF. CDR3 nucleotide sequence: TGTGCCAGCAGTCGGGACAGTGAAGGGAGCTACACCTTC.

This sequence joins TRBV4-2 and TRBJ1-5; D gene unclear. The V and J ends lost 3 bases and 4 bases respectively, with 19 bases between them. Germline CDR1 reads LGHNA; CDR2 reads YNFKEQ. The CDR3 is made up of 17 amino acids. The CDR3 DNA is TGTGCCAGCAGCCAGTTTGCCACGGAGGATGGTAATCAGCCCCAGCATTTT. Its protein product is CASSQFATEDGNQPQHF.